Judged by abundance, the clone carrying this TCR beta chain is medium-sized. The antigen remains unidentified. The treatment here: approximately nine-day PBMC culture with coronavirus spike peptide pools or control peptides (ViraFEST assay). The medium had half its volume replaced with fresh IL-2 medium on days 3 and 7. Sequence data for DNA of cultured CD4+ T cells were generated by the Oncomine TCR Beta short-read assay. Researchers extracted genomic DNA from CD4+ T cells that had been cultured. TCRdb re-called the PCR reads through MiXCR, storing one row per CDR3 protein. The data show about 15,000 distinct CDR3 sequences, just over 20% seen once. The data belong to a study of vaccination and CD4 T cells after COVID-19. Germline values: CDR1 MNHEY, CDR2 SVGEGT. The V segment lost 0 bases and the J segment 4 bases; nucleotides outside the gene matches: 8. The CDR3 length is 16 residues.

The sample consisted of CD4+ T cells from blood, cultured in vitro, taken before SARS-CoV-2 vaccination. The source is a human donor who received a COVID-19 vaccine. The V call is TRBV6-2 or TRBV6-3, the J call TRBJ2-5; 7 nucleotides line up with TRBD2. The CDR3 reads CASSYSSPTSSETQYF. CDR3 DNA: TGTGCCAGCAGTTACTCGAGTCCGACTAGCTCAGAGACCCAGTACTTC.